This T cell receptor (beta chain) came from a study of blood T cells in healthy people across ages. CDR3 length: 17 amino acids. Germline values: CDR1 MNHEY, CDR2 SVGEGT. Points from the study as a whole: It was the long-lived donors that had more naive CD4+ cells and higher diversity than aged donors.

The study isolated at least 7 million PBMCs from each sample. Per sample, at least 6 micrograms of total RNA were extracted. The count of this clonotype is one. What it binds is not known. A read error may account for a junction end that differs from germline. Alongside a J-beta primer mix, a sample-barcoded 5' primer served in a second PCR lasting about 6 to 11 cycles. Every cDNA molecule bore a tag from a template-switch adaptor containing 12 random nucleotides. Each CDR3 protein gets one entry after TCRdb re-called the 5' RACE reads with MiXCR. The top ten clones hold 5% to 7% of a sample with about 1,400,000 distinct CDR3 sequences, approximately 59% of them seen once.

The chain is built from TRBV6-2 or TRBV6-3 and TRBJ1-2; D uncertain. The sequence derives from a man younger than 35 in good health. Sequenced material: blood. The CDR3 DNA follows: TGTACCAGCAGTTACCGTGAAAAAGGGTTCTGGGACTATGGCTACACCTTC. This encodes CTSSYREKGFWDYGYTF.